This T cell receptor (beta chain) emerged from a study of T-cell memory formation after mild COVID-19. TCRdb called the 5' RACE reads again in MiXCR, with one record for every CDR3 protein. The repertoire has about 450,000 distinct CDR3 sequences, more than 20% of them found once; the top ten carry around 12%. CDR1 DFQATT and CDR2 SNEGSKA come from the germline V gene (reference sequence). This CDR3 spans 15 amino acids. V was trimmed by 1 base and J by 4 bases, leaving 13 bases between them. Material for sequencing was PBMCs or a T cell subset sorted from them (not recorded which). The V gene is TRBV20-1, the J gene TRBJ2-2; tentatively, D is TRBD2 (6 bases). The TCR originated in an adult woman who had mild COVID-19 (a few samples of this study predate the infection). Cell type and time point are not known. CDR3 protein: CSARGSGPLTGELFF. CDR3 nucleotide sequence: TGCAGTGCTAGAGGTAGCGGACCCCTCACCGGGGAGCTGTTTTTT.